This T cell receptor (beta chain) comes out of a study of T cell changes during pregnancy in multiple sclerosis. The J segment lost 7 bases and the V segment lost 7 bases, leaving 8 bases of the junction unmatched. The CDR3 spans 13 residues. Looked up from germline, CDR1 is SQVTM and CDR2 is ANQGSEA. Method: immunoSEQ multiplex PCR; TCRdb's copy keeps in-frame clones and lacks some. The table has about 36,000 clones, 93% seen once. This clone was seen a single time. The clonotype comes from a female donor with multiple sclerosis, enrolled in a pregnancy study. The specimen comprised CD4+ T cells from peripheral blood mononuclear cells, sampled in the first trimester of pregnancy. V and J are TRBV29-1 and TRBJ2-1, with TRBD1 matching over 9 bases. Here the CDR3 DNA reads TGCAGCGCCCTAACCGACAGGGGGAATGAGCAGTTCTTC. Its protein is CSALTDRGNEQFF.